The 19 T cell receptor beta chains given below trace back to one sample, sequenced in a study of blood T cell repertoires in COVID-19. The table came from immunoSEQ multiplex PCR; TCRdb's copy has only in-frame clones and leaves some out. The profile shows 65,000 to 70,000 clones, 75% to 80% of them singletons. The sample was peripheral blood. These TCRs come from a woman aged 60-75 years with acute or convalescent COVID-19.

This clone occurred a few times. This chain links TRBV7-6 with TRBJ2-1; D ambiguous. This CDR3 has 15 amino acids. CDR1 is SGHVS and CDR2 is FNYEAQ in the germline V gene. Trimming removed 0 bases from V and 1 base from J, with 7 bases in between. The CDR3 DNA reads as TGTGCCAGCAGCTTAGCTGAACAGTCCTACAATGAGCAGTTCTTC. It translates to CASSLAEQSYNEQFF.

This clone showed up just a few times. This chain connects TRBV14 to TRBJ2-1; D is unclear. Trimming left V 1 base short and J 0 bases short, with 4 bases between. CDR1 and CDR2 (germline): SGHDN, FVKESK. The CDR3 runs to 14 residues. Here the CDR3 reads CASSQASSYNEQFF. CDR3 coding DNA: TGTGCCAGCAGCCAAGCGAGCTCCTACAATGAGCAGTTCTTC.

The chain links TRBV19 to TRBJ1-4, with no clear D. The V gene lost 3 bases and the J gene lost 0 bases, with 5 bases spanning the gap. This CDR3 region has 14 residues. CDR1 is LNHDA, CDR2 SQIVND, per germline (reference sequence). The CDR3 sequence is CASSMGSTNEKLFF. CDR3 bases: TGTGCCAGTAGTATGGGCTCAACTAATGAAAAACTGTTTTTT.

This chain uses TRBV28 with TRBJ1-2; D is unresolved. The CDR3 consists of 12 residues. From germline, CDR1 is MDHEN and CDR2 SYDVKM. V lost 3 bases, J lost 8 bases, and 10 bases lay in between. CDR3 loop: CASSFSPEGYTF. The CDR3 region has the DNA TGTGCCAGCAGTTTTAGTCCCGAGGGCTACACCTTC.

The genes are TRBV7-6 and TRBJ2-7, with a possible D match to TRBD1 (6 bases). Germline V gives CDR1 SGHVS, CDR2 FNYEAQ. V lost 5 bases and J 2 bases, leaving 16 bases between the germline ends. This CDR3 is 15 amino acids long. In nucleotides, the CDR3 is TGTGCCAGCAGCCCCAAAACACAGGGTCCCTACGAGCAGTACTTC. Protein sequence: CASSPKTQGPYEQYF. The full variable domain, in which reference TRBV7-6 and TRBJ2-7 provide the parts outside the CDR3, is GAGVSQSPRYKVTKRGQDVALRCDPISGHVSLYWYRQALGQGPEFLTYFNYEAQQDKSGLPNDRFSAERPEGSISTLTIQRTEQRDSAMYRCASSPKTQGPYEQYFGPGTRLTVT.

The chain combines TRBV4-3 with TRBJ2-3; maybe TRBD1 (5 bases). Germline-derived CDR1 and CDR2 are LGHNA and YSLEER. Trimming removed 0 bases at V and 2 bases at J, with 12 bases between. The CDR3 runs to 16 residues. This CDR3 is CASSQDSRGHTDTQYF. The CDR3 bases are TGCGCCAGCAGCCAAGACTCACGCGGACACACAGATACGCAGTATTTT.

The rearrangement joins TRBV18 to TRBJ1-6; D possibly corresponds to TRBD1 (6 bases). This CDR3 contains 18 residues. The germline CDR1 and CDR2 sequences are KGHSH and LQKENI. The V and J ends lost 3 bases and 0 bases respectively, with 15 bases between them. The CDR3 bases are TGTGCCAGCTCACCCCTGGGACACACGAGCTCCTATAATTCACCCCTCCACTTT. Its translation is CASSPLGHTSSYNSPLHF. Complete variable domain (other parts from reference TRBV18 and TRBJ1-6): NAGVMQNPRHLVRRRGQEARLRCSPMKGHSHVYWYRQLPEEGLKFMVYLQKENIIDESGMPKERFSAEFPKEGPSILRIQQVVRGDSAAYFCASSPLGHTSSYNSPLHFGNGTRLTVT.

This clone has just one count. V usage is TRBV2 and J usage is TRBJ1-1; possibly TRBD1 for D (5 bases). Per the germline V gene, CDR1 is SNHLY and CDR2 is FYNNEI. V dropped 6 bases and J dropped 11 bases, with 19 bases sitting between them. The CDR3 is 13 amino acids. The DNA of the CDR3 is TGTGCCAGCAGCGCCCGACAGTACCTCCGGGCTTTCTTT. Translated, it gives CASSARQYLRAFF.

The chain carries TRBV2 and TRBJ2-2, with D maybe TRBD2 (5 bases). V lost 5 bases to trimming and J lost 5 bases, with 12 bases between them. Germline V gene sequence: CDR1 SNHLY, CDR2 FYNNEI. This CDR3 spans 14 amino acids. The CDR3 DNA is TGTGCCAGCAGTTCCGGGAAGACAACCGGGGAGCTGTTTTTT. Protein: CASSSGKTTGELFF.

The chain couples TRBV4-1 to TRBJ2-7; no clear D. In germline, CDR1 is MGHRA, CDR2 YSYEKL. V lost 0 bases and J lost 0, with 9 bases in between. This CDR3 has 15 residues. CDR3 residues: CASSQETLSSYEQYF. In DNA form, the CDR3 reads TGCGCCAGCAGCCAAGAAACCTTGAGCTCCTACGAGCAGTACTTC.

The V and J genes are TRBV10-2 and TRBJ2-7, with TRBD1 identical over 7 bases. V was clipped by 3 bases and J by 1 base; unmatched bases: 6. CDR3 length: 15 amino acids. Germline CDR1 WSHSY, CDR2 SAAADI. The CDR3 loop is CASSEATGPSYEQYF. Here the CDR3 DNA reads TGCGCCAGCAGTGAAGCGACAGGGCCTTCCTACGAGCAGTACTTC.

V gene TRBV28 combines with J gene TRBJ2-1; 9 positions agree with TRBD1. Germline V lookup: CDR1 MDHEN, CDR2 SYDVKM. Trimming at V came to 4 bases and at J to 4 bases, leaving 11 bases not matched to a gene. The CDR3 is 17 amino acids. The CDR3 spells CASSSPSSTGGYNEQFF. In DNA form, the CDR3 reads TGTGCCAGCAGTTCCCCCTCCTCGACAGGGGGTTACAATGAGCAGTTCTTC. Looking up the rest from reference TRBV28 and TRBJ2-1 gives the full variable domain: DVKVTQSSRYLVKRTGEKVFLECVQDMDHENMFWYRQDPGLGLRLIYFSYDVKMKEKGDIPEGYSVSREKKERFSLILESASTNQTSMYLCASSSPSSTGGYNEQFFGPGTRLTVL.

CDR3 nucleotides: TGTGCCAGCGTGGGTACTAGGACTGAAGCTTTCTTT. Encoded protein: CASVGTRTEAFF. This chain joins TRBV6-6 and TRBJ1-1; D is unresolved. Germline V gene data show CDR1 as MNHNY and CDR2 as SVGAGI (reference sequence). V was shortened by 8 bases and J by 5 bases, with 12 bases between the two germline ends. The CDR3 contains 12 residues.

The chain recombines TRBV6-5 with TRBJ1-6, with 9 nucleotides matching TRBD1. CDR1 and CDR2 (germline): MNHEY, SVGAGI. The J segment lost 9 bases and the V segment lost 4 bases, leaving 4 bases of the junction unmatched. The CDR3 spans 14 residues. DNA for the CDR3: TGTGCCAGCAGTTCGCCACAGGGGGCTTCACCCCTCCACTTT. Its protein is CASSSPQGASPLHF.

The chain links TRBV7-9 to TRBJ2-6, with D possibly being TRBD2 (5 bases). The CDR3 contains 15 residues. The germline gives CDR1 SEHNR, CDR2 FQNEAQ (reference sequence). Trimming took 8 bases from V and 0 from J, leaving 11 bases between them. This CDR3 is CASLRVPSGANVLTF. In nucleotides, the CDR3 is TGTGCCAGCCTGAGGGTTCCCTCTGGGGCCAACGTCCTGACTTTC.

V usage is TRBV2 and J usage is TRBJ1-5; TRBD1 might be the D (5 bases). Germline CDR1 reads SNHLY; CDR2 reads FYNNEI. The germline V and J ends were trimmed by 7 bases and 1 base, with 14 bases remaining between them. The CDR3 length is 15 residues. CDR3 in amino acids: CASTNGGGSNQPQHF. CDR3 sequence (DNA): TGTGCCAGCACGAACGGGGGGGGAAGCAATCAGCCCCAGCATTTT.

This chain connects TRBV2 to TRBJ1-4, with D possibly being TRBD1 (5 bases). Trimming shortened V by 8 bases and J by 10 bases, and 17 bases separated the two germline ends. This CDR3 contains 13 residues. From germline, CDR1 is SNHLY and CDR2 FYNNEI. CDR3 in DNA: TGTGCCAGCGATGAATCTACAGGAACAAAACTGTTTTTT. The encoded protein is CASDESTGTKLFF.

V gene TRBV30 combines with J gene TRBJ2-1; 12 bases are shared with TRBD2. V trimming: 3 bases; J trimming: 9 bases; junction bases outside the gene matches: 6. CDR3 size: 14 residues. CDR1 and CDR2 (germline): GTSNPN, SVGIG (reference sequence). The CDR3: CAWSRLAGGSEQFF. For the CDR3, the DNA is TGTGCCTGGAGCAGGCTAGCGGGGGGGTCTGAGCAGTTCTTC.

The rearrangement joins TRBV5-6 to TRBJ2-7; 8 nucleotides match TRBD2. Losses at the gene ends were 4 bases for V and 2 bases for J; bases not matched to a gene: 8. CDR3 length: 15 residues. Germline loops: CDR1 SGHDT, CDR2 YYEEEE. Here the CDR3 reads CASSVRGGLPYEQYF. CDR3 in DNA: TGTGCCAGCAGCGTCCGGGGGGGTCTCCCCTACGAGCAGTACTTC.